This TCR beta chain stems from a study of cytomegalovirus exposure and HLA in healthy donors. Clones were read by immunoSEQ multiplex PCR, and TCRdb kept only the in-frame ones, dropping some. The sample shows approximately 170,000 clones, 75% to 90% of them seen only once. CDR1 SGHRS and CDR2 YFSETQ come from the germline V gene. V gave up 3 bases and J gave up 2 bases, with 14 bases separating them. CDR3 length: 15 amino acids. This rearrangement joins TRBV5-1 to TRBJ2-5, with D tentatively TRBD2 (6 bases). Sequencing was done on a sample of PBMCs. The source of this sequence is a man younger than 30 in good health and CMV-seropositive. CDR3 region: CASSYGTAEQETQYF. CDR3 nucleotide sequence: TGCGCCAGCAGCTACGGGACTGCGGAGCAAGAGACCCAGTACTTC.